Listed below are T cell receptor beta chains from one sample, sequenced in a study of cytomegalovirus exposure and HLA in healthy donors. The repertoire was sequenced with immunoSEQ multiplex PCR; TCRdb's copy has only in-frame clones and lacks some. Of about 100,000 clones in the sample, around two thirds are singletons; the top ten hold over 2.5%. Sequenced material: PBMCs. The receptor source for this set is a man aged 50 to 59 in good health and CMV-seropositive. Both conserved end residues are part of each CDR3. Fields, in order: CDR3 length, V gene, J gene, D gene, clone size, CDR3 DNA, CDR3 protein. A D gene is named only where the DNA matches it firmly. Size is stated for part of the rows, as once, few or many counts, or as a class when the clone is expanded.

cdr3_length: 14; v_call: TRBV2; j_call: TRBJ1-5; d_call: TRBD1; clone_size: few; cdr3_nt: TGTGCCAGCCGACAGGGGGCAAACAATCAGCCCCAGCATTTT; cdr3_aa: CASRQGANNQPQHF
cdr3_length: 14; v_call: TRBV7-3; j_call: TRBJ2-5; d_call: TRBD1; clone_size: NA; cdr3_nt: TGTGCCAGCAGCCCTATGGGACAGAAAGAGACCCAGTACTTC; cdr3_aa: CASSPMGQKETQYF
cdr3_length: 16; v_call: TRBV5-5; j_call: TRBJ1-2; d_call: NA; clone_size: NA; cdr3_nt: TGTGCCAGCAGCCGTTGGGGGACACGATCCGACTATGGCTACACCTTC; cdr3_aa: CASSRWGTRSDYGYTF
cdr3_length: 13; v_call: TRBV2; j_call: TRBJ2-5; d_call: NA; clone_size: once; cdr3_nt: TGTGCCAGCAGTGGAAGCTCCCGGGAGACCCAGTACTTC; cdr3_aa: CASSGSSRETQYF
cdr3_length: 16; v_call: TRBV2; j_call: TRBJ2-7; d_call: TRBD2; clone_size: NA; cdr3_nt: TGTGCCAGCAGAGGTCTAGCGGGAGATCAGGGTCGCGAGCAGTACTTC; cdr3_aa: CASRGLAGDQGREQYF
cdr3_length: 13; v_call: TRBV27; j_call: TRBJ1-6; d_call: NA; clone_size: NA; cdr3_nt: TGTGCCAGCTCCCACAGGGCGTATTCACCCCTCCACTTT; cdr3_aa: CASSHRAYSPLHF
cdr3_length: 14; v_call: TRBV19; j_call: TRBJ2-7; d_call: TRBD1; clone_size: NA; cdr3_nt: TGTGCCAGTAGTTCCGGACAGGGCCCCTACGAGCAGTACTTC; cdr3_aa: CASSSGQGPYEQYF
cdr3_length: 13; v_call: TRBV9; j_call: TRBJ2-5; d_call: NA; clone_size: NA; cdr3_nt: TGTGCCAGCAGCGTTTATTCCGGGGAGACCCAGTACTTC; cdr3_aa: CASSVYSGETQYF
cdr3_length: 17; v_call: TRBV18; j_call: TRBJ2-3; d_call: TRBD2; clone_size: few; cdr3_nt: TGTGCCAGCTCACTAGGACTAGCGGGAGGCCCCACAGATACGCAGTATTTT; cdr3_aa: CASSLGLAGGPTDTQYF
cdr3_length: 15; v_call: TRBV6-1; j_call: TRBJ1-4; d_call: TRBD1; clone_size: NA; cdr3_nt: TGTGCCAGCCATCGACAGGGTGCAACTAATGAAAAACTGTTTTTT; cdr3_aa: CASHRQGATNEKLFF
cdr3_length: 16; v_call: TRBV5-1; j_call: TRBJ2-3; d_call: NA; clone_size: few; cdr3_nt: TGCGCCAGCAGCTTGGCAGGGGGGTCGCAGACAGATACGCAGTATTTT; cdr3_aa: CASSLAGGSQTDTQYF
cdr3_length: 15; v_call: TRBV19; j_call: TRBJ2-7; d_call: TRBD1; clone_size: NA; cdr3_nt: TGTGCCAGTAGTATAGTCCTGAGGGGGCACTACGAGCAGTACTTC; cdr3_aa: CASSIVLRGHYEQYF
cdr3_length: 14; v_call: TRBV11-2; j_call: TRBJ1-4; d_call: NA; clone_size: NA; cdr3_nt: TGTGCCAGCAGCCTGACCTGGGGAGGTGAAAAACTGTTTTTT; cdr3_aa: CASSLTWGGEKLFF
cdr3_length: 15; v_call: TRBV4-1; j_call: TRBJ1-2; d_call: TRBD1; clone_size: few; cdr3_nt: TGCGCCAGCAGCCAAGCTTCAGGACAGGCAGGTGGCTACACCTTC; cdr3_aa: CASSQASGQAGGYTF
cdr3_length: 12; v_call: TRBV25-1; j_call: TRBJ2-7; d_call: NA; clone_size: NA; cdr3_nt: TGTGCCAGCAGCCCCGGGGGGCACGAGCAGTACTTC; cdr3_aa: CASSPGGHEQYF
cdr3_length: 11; v_call: TRBV15; j_call: TRBJ1-1; d_call: NA; clone_size: NA; cdr3_nt: TGTGCCACCAGCAGAGAACTTGAAGCTTTCTTT; cdr3_aa: CATSRELEAFF
cdr3_length: 16; v_call: TRBV7-8; j_call: TRBJ2-7; d_call: TRBD2; clone_size: once; cdr3_nt: TGTGCCAGCAGCTTATGGTCCCGGGACTACCCATACGAGCAGTACTTC; cdr3_aa: CASSLWSRDYPYEQYF
cdr3_length: 10; v_call: TRBV20-1; j_call: TRBJ1-1; d_call: TRBD1; clone_size: NA; cdr3_nt: TGCAGTCCAGGGGGGACTGAAGCTTTCTTT; cdr3_aa: CSPGGTEAFF
cdr3_length: 11; v_call: TRBV28; j_call: TRBJ2-5; d_call: NA; clone_size: few; cdr3_nt: TGTGCCAGCAGTACTCAAGAGACCCAGTACTTC; cdr3_aa: CASSTQETQYF
cdr3_length: 15; v_call: TRBV5-1; j_call: TRBJ2-7; d_call: NA; clone_size: NA; cdr3_nt: TGCGCCAGCAGCTTGGCGACAGGAGCCTCCTACGAGCAGTACTTC; cdr3_aa: CASSLATGASYEQYF
cdr3_length: 14; v_call: TRBV5-1; j_call: TRBJ2-1; d_call: TRBD2; clone_size: few; cdr3_nt: TGCGCCAGCAGGGACCCCCGGGGGGGCAGTGAGCAGTTCTTC; cdr3_aa: CASRDPRGGSEQFF
cdr3_length: 12; v_call: TRBV27; j_call: TRBJ2-3; d_call: NA; clone_size: NA; cdr3_nt: TGTGCCAGCAGACCCCAGGCAGGAAAGCAGTATTTT; cdr3_aa: CASRPQAGKQYF
cdr3_length: 12; v_call: TRBV28; j_call: TRBJ2-7; d_call: NA; clone_size: NA; cdr3_nt: TGTGCCAGCAGCTCCGTATTGTACGAGCAGTACTTC; cdr3_aa: CASSSVLYEQYF
cdr3_length: 14; v_call: TRBV29-1; j_call: TRBJ1-2; d_call: NA; clone_size: NA; cdr3_nt: TGCAGCGTTGAAGATCCGGGGTCTACTTATGGCTACACCTTC; cdr3_aa: CSVEDPGSTYGYTF
cdr3_length: 16; v_call: TRBV5-1; j_call: TRBJ1-2; d_call: NA; clone_size: NA; cdr3_nt: TGCGCCAGCAGCTTACAGGGCGGCCCTGCTAACTATGTCTACACCTTC; cdr3_aa: CASSLQGGPANYVYTF
cdr3_length: 13; v_call: TRBV2; j_call: TRBJ1-2; d_call: NA; clone_size: NA; cdr3_nt: TGTGCCAGCATCCTTGGGGCGTCTAATGGCTACACCTTC; cdr3_aa: CASILGASNGYTF
cdr3_length: 16; v_call: TRBV9; j_call: TRBJ2-1; d_call: NA; clone_size: NA; cdr3_nt: TGTGCCAGCAGCGTAGGAACGGGGGACTTTCCCCATGAGCAGTTCTTC; cdr3_aa: CASSVGTGDFPHEQFF
cdr3_length: 13; v_call: TRBV23-1; j_call: TRBJ2-7; d_call: TRBD1; clone_size: NA; cdr3_nt: TGCGCCAGCAGTCATCCCCGGGACAGTGAGCAGTACTTC; cdr3_aa: CASSHPRDSEQYF
cdr3_length: 14; v_call: TRBV4-1; j_call: TRBJ2-7; d_call: TRBD1; clone_size: once; cdr3_nt: TGCGCCAGCAGCCCCTCCAGGGGGTTCTACGAGCAGTACTTC; cdr3_aa: CASSPSRGFYEQYF
cdr3_length: 14; v_call: TRBV15; j_call: TRBJ1-2; d_call: NA; clone_size: NA; cdr3_nt: TGTGCCACCAGCAGAGGGACAGATATTAGCGGCTACACCTTC; cdr3_aa: CATSRGTDISGYTF
cdr3_length: 14; v_call: TRBV25-1; j_call: TRBJ2-7; d_call: NA; clone_size: NA; cdr3_nt: TGTGCCAGCAGGATGGGGAGAAAGGACTACGAGCAGTACTTC; cdr3_aa: CASRMGRKDYEQYF
cdr3_length: 14; v_call: TRBV11-2; j_call: TRBJ1-1; d_call: NA; clone_size: NA; cdr3_nt: TGTGCCAGCAGCTTAGACCCGGGAAGCACTGAAGCTTTCTTT; cdr3_aa: CASSLDPGSTEAFF
cdr3_length: 13; v_call: TRBV5-6; j_call: TRBJ1-2; d_call: NA; clone_size: NA; cdr3_nt: TGTGCCAGCAGCCCCCGCAGGGGTCGTGGCTACACCTTC; cdr3_aa: CASSPRRGRGYTF
cdr3_length: 15; v_call: TRBV5-1; j_call: TRBJ2-3; d_call: NA; clone_size: NA; cdr3_nt: TGCGCCAGCACCTCCGGGACAACTGGAACAGATACGCAGTATTTT; cdr3_aa: CASTSGTTGTDTQYF
cdr3_length: 15; v_call: TRBV11-2; j_call: TRBJ1-2; d_call: TRBD1; clone_size: NA; cdr3_nt: TGTGCCAGCAGCGAAGTTAGGGGGCCGGCTCATGGCTACACCTTC; cdr3_aa: CASSEVRGPAHGYTF
cdr3_length: 18; v_call: TRBV15; j_call: TRBJ2-4; d_call: TRBD2; clone_size: once; cdr3_nt: TGTGCCACCAGCTTAGGGACTAGCGGGAGGGGAGCCAAAAACATTCAGTACTTC; cdr3_aa: CATSLGTSGRGAKNIQYF
cdr3_length: 12; v_call: TRBV10-3; j_call: TRBJ1-1; d_call: NA; clone_size: NA; cdr3_nt: TGTGCCATCTCGGAGGGGTGGACTGAAGCTTTCTTT; cdr3_aa: CAISEGWTEAFF
cdr3_length: 13; v_call: TRBV11-3; j_call: TRBJ2-2; d_call: TRBD1; clone_size: NA; cdr3_nt: TGTGCCAGCAGCACAGGGGGCACCGGGGAGCTGTTTTTT; cdr3_aa: CASSTGGTGELFF
cdr3_length: 14; v_call: TRBV29-1; j_call: TRBJ1-2; d_call: NA; clone_size: NA; cdr3_nt: TGCAGCGTTGAAGATCCCTGGACACCCTATGGCTACACCTTC; cdr3_aa: CSVEDPWTPYGYTF
cdr3_length: 14; v_call: TRBV5-1; j_call: TRBJ2-2; d_call: TRBD2; clone_size: NA; cdr3_nt: TGCGCCAGTAGACTAGCGGGAGCTGCCGGGGAGCTGTTTTTT; cdr3_aa: CASRLAGAAGELFF
cdr3_length: 15; v_call: TRBV5-1; j_call: TRBJ2-7; d_call: TRBD2; clone_size: once; cdr3_nt: TGCGCCAGCAGACCCGGACTAGCGGGGGGATACGAGCAGTACTTC; cdr3_aa: CASRPGLAGGYEQYF
cdr3_length: 15; v_call: TRBV4-1; j_call: TRBJ2-7; d_call: TRBD1; clone_size: NA; cdr3_nt: TGCGCCAGCAGCCAAGGCAGGGACAGCTCCTACGAGCAGTACTTC; cdr3_aa: CASSQGRDSSYEQYF
cdr3_length: 15; v_call: TRBV6-1; j_call: TRBJ2-3; d_call: TRBD1; clone_size: NA; cdr3_nt: TGTGCCAGCAGTGCCCGGGACAGGGTTTACGATACGCAGTATTTT; cdr3_aa: CASSARDRVYDTQYF
cdr3_length: 15; v_call: TRBV7-8; j_call: TRBJ2-1; d_call: TRBD1; clone_size: NA; cdr3_nt: TGTGCCAGCAGCCCGCTCCGGGACAGGAACAATGAGCAGTTCTTC; cdr3_aa: CASSPLRDRNNEQFF
cdr3_length: 18; v_call: TRBV11-3; j_call: TRBJ2-7; d_call: TRBD2; clone_size: NA; cdr3_nt: TGTGCCAGCAGCTTAGATCGAGGGGCTAGCGGGAGTAGCTACGAGCAGTACTTC; cdr3_aa: CASSLDRGASGSSYEQYF
cdr3_length: 15; v_call: TRBV2; j_call: TRBJ1-3; d_call: NA; clone_size: NA; cdr3_nt: TGTGCCAGCAGCGTACAGGGAGACTCTGGAAACACCATATATTTT; cdr3_aa: CASSVQGDSGNTIYF
cdr3_length: 15; v_call: TRBV2; j_call: TRBJ2-7; d_call: NA; clone_size: NA; cdr3_nt: TGTGCCAGCAGCCCCGACAAGGCCTTTTCCTACGAGCAGTACTTC; cdr3_aa: CASSPDKAFSYEQYF
cdr3_length: 13; v_call: TRBV7-9; j_call: TRBJ1-2; d_call: NA; clone_size: once; cdr3_nt: TGTGCCAGCAGCTTAGGGCCTAACTATGGCTACACCTTC; cdr3_aa: CASSLGPNYGYTF
cdr3_length: 14; v_call: TRBV5-4; j_call: TRBJ2-1; d_call: NA; clone_size: NA; cdr3_nt: TGTGCCAGCAGATCCCCTAGTAACGTAAATGAGCAGTTCTTC; cdr3_aa: CASRSPSNVNEQFF
cdr3_length: 14; v_call: TRBV15; j_call: TRBJ2-7; d_call: TRBD1; clone_size: NA; cdr3_nt: TGTGCCACCAGACGGGACAGGAGCTCCTACGAGCAGTACTTC; cdr3_aa: CATRRDRSSYEQYF
cdr3_length: 16; v_call: TRBV2; j_call: TRBJ2-1; d_call: NA; clone_size: NA; cdr3_nt: TGTGCCAGCAGTGAATTAACTAGTCGGTCCTACAATGAGCAGTTCTTC; cdr3_aa: CASSELTSRSYNEQFF
cdr3_length: 14; v_call: TRBV10-3; j_call: TRBJ1-2; d_call: TRBD1; clone_size: NA; cdr3_nt: TGTGCCATCAGTGACCCGGGACAGTCCTATGGCTACACCTTC; cdr3_aa: CAISDPGQSYGYTF
cdr3_length: 12; v_call: TRBV2; j_call: TRBJ1-2; d_call: NA; clone_size: once; cdr3_nt: TGTGCCAGCAGTGACGAGGGATCGAGCTACACCTTC; cdr3_aa: CASSDEGSSYTF
cdr3_length: 16; v_call: TRBV19; j_call: TRBJ2-2; d_call: TRBD1; clone_size: NA; cdr3_nt: TGTGCCAGTAGTTCGACAGGGATTCGCCTCGCCGGGGAGCTGTTTTTT; cdr3_aa: CASSSTGIRLAGELFF
cdr3_length: 12; v_call: TRBV9; j_call: TRBJ1-2; d_call: NA; clone_size: few; cdr3_nt: TGTGCCAGCAGCGTAACAGCCTATGGCTACACCTTC; cdr3_aa: CASSVTAYGYTF